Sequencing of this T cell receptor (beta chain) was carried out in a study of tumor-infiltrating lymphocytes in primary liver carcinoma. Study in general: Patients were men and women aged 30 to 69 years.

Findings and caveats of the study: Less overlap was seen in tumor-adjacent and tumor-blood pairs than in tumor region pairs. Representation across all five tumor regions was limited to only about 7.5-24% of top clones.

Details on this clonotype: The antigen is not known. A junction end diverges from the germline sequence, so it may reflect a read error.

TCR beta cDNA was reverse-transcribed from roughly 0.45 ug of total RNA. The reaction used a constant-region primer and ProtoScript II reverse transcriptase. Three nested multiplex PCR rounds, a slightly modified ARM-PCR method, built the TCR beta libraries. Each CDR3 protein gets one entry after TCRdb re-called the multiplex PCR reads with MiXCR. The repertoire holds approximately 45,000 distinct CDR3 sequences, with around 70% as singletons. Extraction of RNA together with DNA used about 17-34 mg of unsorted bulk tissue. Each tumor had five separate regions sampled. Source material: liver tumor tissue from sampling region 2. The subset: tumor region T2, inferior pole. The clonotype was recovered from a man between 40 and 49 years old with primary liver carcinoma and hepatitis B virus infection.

CDR3 in amino acids: CASTSASDTHNEQSF. CDR3 nucleotide sequence: TGTGCCAGCACCTCCGCTAGCGACACCCACAATGAGCAGTCCTTC. The chain employs TRBV12-3 or TRBV12-4 and TRBJ2-1, with D possibly being TRBD2 (6 bases). CDR3 size: 15 residues.